These 25 T cell receptor beta chains came from one sample sequenced in a study of patients and donors after allogeneic stem cell transplantation. TCRdb independently ran MiXCR on the RT-PCR reads; one entry per CDR3 protein. The sample records about 230,000 distinct CDR3 sequences, roughly 13% being singletons. Sequenced material: blood, either unsorted or a sorted T cell fraction (not recorded which). These receptors were collected from a human donor who was either an allogeneic HSCT recipient or a stem cell or donor lymphocyte infusion donor (not recorded which). It is not recorded whose cells these are; they may come from a transplant donor.

The CDR3 loop reads CASSLEGAGGSHTQYF. In DNA form, the CDR3 reads TGCGCCAGCAGCTTGGAAGGGGCGGGGGGGTCACATACGCAGTATTTT. The chain recombines TRBV5-1 with TRBJ2-3; 9 positions match TRBD2. The CDR3 is 16 amino acids. Losses at the gene ends were 0 bases for V and 7 bases for J; bases not matched to a gene: 9. Germline assignment: CDR1 SGHRS and CDR2 YFSETQ.

Of note for this clonotype: One end of the junction varies from germline; a read error may be responsible. The chain links TRBV20-1 to TRBJ2-2, with TRBD2 as a possible D gene (7 bases). The CDR3 is made up of 15 amino acids. CDR1 is DFQATT and CDR2 is SNEGSKA in the germline V gene (reference sequence). The CDR3 sequence is CSAREAGADTGELFF. DNA of the CDR3: TGCAGTGCAAGAGAGGCGGGGGCGGACACCGGGGAGCTGTTTTTT.

V and J are TRBV6-1 and TRBJ2-7, with a weak D call TRBD1 (7 bases). Deletions cut 1 base from V and 2 bases from J, with 12 bases between. This CDR3 has 15 amino acids. Germline assignment: CDR1 MNHNS and CDR2 SASEGT. The CDR3 region is CASSEGTGGTYEQYF. As DNA, the CDR3 is TGTGCCAGCAGTGAAGGGACAGGCGGGACCTACGAGCAGTACTTC.

CDR3 region: CASSSGPGTGELFF. CDR3 nucleotide sequence: TGTGCCAGTAGTAGTGGCCCAGGGACCGGGGAGCTGTTTTTT. V is TRBV19 and J is TRBJ2-2; D may be TRBD1 (5 bases). Germline values: CDR1 LNHDA, CDR2 SQIVND (reference sequence). CDR3 size: 14 residues. V lost 4 bases and J lost 5, with 11 bases in between.

CDR3 sequence reads: CASSQGLREGYTF. The CDR3 DNA is TGTGCCAGTAGCCAAGGTCTCAGGGAGGGCTACACCTTC. This chain uses TRBV19 with TRBJ1-2; D may be TRBD1 (5 bases). The CDR3 runs 13 residues. With 6 bases removed from V and 8 bases from J, the gap between germline ends came to 16 bases. Germline V gene lookup returns CDR1 LNHDA and CDR2 SQIVND (reference sequence).

There are a few counts of this clonotype. The CDR3 here is CASSADGKKNTEAFF. The CDR3 nucleotides are TGCGCCAGCAGCGCGGACGGAAAAAAGAACACTGAAGCTTTCTTT. V is TRBV4-1 and J is TRBJ1-1; the D is unclear. Trimming stripped 5 bases from V and 1 base from J, with 14 bases between. Germline CDR1 reads MGHRA; CDR2 reads YSYEKL. This CDR3 region has 15 residues.

This clonotype was observed many times. CDR3 DNA sequence: TGTGCCTGGAGGAGGCTAGCGGGAGTTGATGAGCAGTTCTTC. Translated, it gives CAWRRLAGVDEQFF. The chain combines TRBV30 with TRBJ2-1, with 10 bases identical to TRBD2. Germline V gives CDR1 GTSNPN, CDR2 SVGIG (reference sequence). With V trimmed by 3 bases and J by 8 bases, 7 bases remained unmatched. This CDR3 contains 14 residues.

V gene TRBV19 combines with J gene TRBJ2-3; TRBD2 matches at 7 bases. The V segment lost 0 bases and the J segment 5 bases; nucleotides outside the gene matches: 8. CDR1 LNHDA and CDR2 SQIVND come from the germline V gene (reference sequence). The length of the CDR3 is 16 residues. The CDR3 protein is CASSIEAAGRGDTQYF. The CDR3 coding sequence is TGTGCCAGTAGTATAGAGGCAGCGGGGCGAGGAGATACGCAGTATTTT.

The chain uses TRBV9 and TRBJ1-2, with D possibly TRBD1 on 5 matching bases. V dropped 0 bases and J dropped 7 bases, with 16 bases sitting between them. Germline V gene sequence: CDR1 SGDLS, CDR2 YYNGEE. There are 15 residues in the CDR3. CDR3: CASSVASGATGGYTF. As DNA, the CDR3 is TGTGCCAGCAGCGTAGCGTCTGGGGCAACGGGTGGCTACACCTTC.

The genes are TRBV18 and TRBJ2-1, with 10 bases lining up with TRBD2. V lost 0 bases and J lost 5; bases outside the gene matches: 4. CDR1 is KGHSH and CDR2 is LQKENI in the germline V gene. The length of the CDR3 is 16 residues. The CDR3 spells CASSPPQREGHNEQFF. The CDR3 DNA is TGTGCCAGCTCACCACCACAGCGGGAGGGTCACAATGAGCAGTTCTTC.

This chain uses TRBV5-1 with TRBJ2-2, with 7 nucleotides matching TRBD1. V shed 0 bases, J shed 6 bases, and the junction held 11 bases outside the gene matches. Germline CDR1 is SGHRS and CDR2 is YFSETQ. The CDR3 contains 17 residues. CDR3 DNA sequence: TGCGCCAGCAGCTTGGAAAATAAGAGACAGGGCGCCGGGGAGCTGTTTTTT. This gives the protein CASSLENKRQGAGELFF.

J is TRBJ1-2 and V is TRBV12-3 or TRBV12-4, with D possibly TRBD1 on 5 matching bases. The V end lost 3 bases, the J end lost 8 bases, and 16 bases lay between the germline ends. CDR3 length equals 14 residues. The CDR3 here is CASSFGGSGGGYTF. CDR3 coding DNA: TGTGCCAGCAGTTTTGGGGGAAGCGGAGGCGGCTACACCTTC.

The V gene is TRBV10-3, the J gene TRBJ2-5; 10 bases agree with TRBD2. V lost 6 bases, J lost 5 bases, and 9 bases stayed unmatched. The CDR3 has 15 amino acids. Germline values: CDR1 ENHRY, CDR2 SYGVKD. In nucleotides, the CDR3 is TGTGCCATCAGGAATAGCGGGGGGCCTAGGGAGACCCAGTACTTC. Residues: CAIRNSGGPRETQYF.

The CDR3, as DNA: TGTGCCAGCAGTAATCAAATTCCGGGCAATGAGCAGTTCTTC. It codes for CASSNQIPGNEQFF. V usage is TRBV6-2 or TRBV6-3 and J usage is TRBJ2-1; D unclear. V lost 5 bases and J 6 bases, leaving 14 bases between the germline ends. Germline loops: CDR1 MNHEY, CDR2 SVGEGT. This CDR3 contains 14 residues.

The V and J genes are TRBV5-5 and TRBJ2-5, with 12 positions matching TRBD2. Looked up from germline, CDR1 is SGHKS and CDR2 is YYEKEE (reference sequence). J lost 3 bases, V lost 4 bases, and 10 bases had no gene match. The CDR3 has 17 residues. The CDR3 loop reads CASSPRASGRAEETQYF. The CDR3 DNA is TGTGCCAGCAGCCCCAGGGCTAGCGGGAGGGCCGAAGAGACCCAGTACTTC.

This clonotype was observed many times. This chain links TRBV29-1 with TRBJ1-3; D is uncertain. There are 11 residues in the CDR3. V lost 3 bases, J lost 0 bases, and 0 bases lay in between. CDR1 and CDR2 from the germline V gene are SQVTM and ANQGSEA. The CDR3 loop reads CSVDSGNTIYF. CDR3 in DNA: TGCAGCGTTGACTCTGGAAACACCATATATTTT.

In its sample, this clonotype was seen many times. The CDR3 sequence: CASSFAGGAETQYF. For the CDR3, the DNA is TGTGCCAGCAGTTTCGCGGGGGGGGCAGAGACCCAGTACTTC. The chain combines TRBV12-3 or TRBV12-4 with TRBJ2-5, with TRBD2 matching 9 bases. V lost 3 bases, J lost 4 bases, and 3 bases stayed unmatched. The CDR3 has 14 amino acids.

This clonotype occurred a few times. The V gene is TRBV5-8, the J gene TRBJ1-5; D possibly corresponds to TRBD1 (5 bases). With 4 bases removed from V and 4 bases from J, the gap between germline ends came to 12 bases. The CDR3 loop spans 14 amino acids. Looked up from germline, CDR1 is SGHTS and CDR2 is YDEGEE. CDR3 sequence reads: CASSGGLLNQPQHF. In DNA form, the CDR3 reads TGTGCCAGCAGCGGGGGGTTGCTGAATCAGCCCCAGCATTTT.

This clonotype was seen ten or more times. The CDR3 DNA follows: TGCAGTGCTCCGAAGGATCCGAGAACCCAAGAGACCCAGTACTTC. As protein: CSAPKDPRTQETQYF. The chain employs TRBV20-1 and TRBJ2-5; D not certain. Per germline, CDR1 DFQATT and CDR2 SNEGSKA (reference sequence). The CDR3 runs 15 residues. The V end lost 5 bases, the J end lost 1 base, and 17 bases lay between the germline ends.

For this clonotype: One end of the junction varies from germline; a read error may be responsible. The chain has TRBV10-2 and TRBJ1-4; TRBD1 might be the D (6 bases). The germline CDR1 and CDR2 sequences are WSHSY and SAAADI. This CDR3 contains 17 residues. In nucleotides, the CDR3 is TGTGCCAGCAGGGGACCACGAAGAGGAGGGGGAGGTGAAAAACTGTTTTTT. Its protein is CASRGPRRGGGGEKLFF.

The CDR3 here is CASSYSGRHTGELFF. For the CDR3, the DNA is TGTGCCAGCAGCTATAGCGGGAGGCACACCGGGGAGCTGTTTTTT. J is TRBJ2-2 and V is TRBV5-5; 10 nucleotides align to TRBD2. Trimming removed 3 bases from V and 3 bases from J; junction bases left unmatched: 2. Germline CDR1 SGHKS, CDR2 YYEKEE (reference sequence). This CDR3 contains 15 residues. Complete variable domain (other parts from reference TRBV5-5 and TRBJ2-2): DAGVTQSPTHLIKTRGQQVTLRCSPISGHKSVSWYQQVLGQGPQFIFQYYEKEERGRGNFPDRFSARQFPNYSSELNVNALLLGDSALYLCASSYSGRHTGELFFGEGSRLTVL.

The chain employs TRBV4-1 and TRBJ2-7, with 10 bases that match TRBD1. The germline gives CDR1 MGHRA, CDR2 YSYEKL. With V trimmed by 1 base and J by 5 bases, 5 bases remained unmatched. The CDR3 consists of 15 residues. In DNA form, the CDR3 reads TGCGCCAGCAGCCAAGGACAGGGGGCTTTGGACGAGCAGTACTTC. Translating gives CASSQGQGALDEQYF.

The J gene is TRBJ2-1, the V gene TRBV9; TRBD1 agrees at 8 bases. Germline assignment: CDR1 SGDLS and CDR2 YYNGEE. This CDR3 is built from 16 residues. The V and J ends lost 4 bases and 7 bases, in that order; junction bases with no gene match: 13. DNA for the CDR3: TGTGCCAGCAGCCTGGGGGAATGGACAGGGCTTAATGAGCAGTTCTTC. Translated: CASSLGEWTGLNEQFF.

This clonotype was detected many times. This chain connects TRBV15 to TRBJ1-2; D call uncertain. The ends were cut back, 0 bases at V and 8 bases at J, with 10 bases in the middle. Looked up from germline, CDR1 is LNHNV and CDR2 is YYDKDF (reference sequence). The CDR3 consists of 13 residues. The CDR3 protein is CATSRDGNVGYTF. DNA for the CDR3: TGTGCCACCAGCAGAGACGGGAATGTGGGCTACACCTTC.

There are a few counts of this clonotype. V and J are TRBV6-5 and TRBJ1-6; D is perhaps TRBD1 (6 bases). Germline V gene sequence: CDR1 MNHEY, CDR2 SVGAGI. The CDR3 sequence is 15 residues long. The V and J ends lost 0 bases and 7 bases respectively, with 10 bases between them. CDR3 protein: CASSYSRQGNSPLHF. The CDR3 DNA is TGTGCCAGCAGTTACTCAAGGCAGGGGAATTCACCCCTCCACTTT.